The clone carrying this TCR beta chain showed up many times. The antigen remains unidentified. TCRdb re-analysed the reads in MiXCR, keeping a single row per CDR3 protein. The table includes around 800,000 distinct CDR3 sequences, about 33% detected once. Trimming removed 2 bases from V and 1 base from J, with 9 bases in between. This CDR3 is built from 15 residues. Germline V lookup: CDR1 SEHNR, CDR2 FQNEAQ (reference sequence). The data originate from a study of T cell repertoires in cytomegalovirus infection. As for the study in general: The authors relied on CMV epitopes, both recently identified HLA-C-restricted and well-studied HLA-B-restricted. Whole-study findings and limits: Summed frequency of public TCR beta families distinguished CMV carriers with the relevant HLA.

The clonotype originates from a human donor in good health (CMV status not recorded). Some clones in this sample may be carry-over from other donors' samples. Here the sequenced sample was cultured CD8+ T cells from PBMCs, taken from culture after CMV antigen stimulation. V is TRBV7-9 and J is TRBJ1-5; TRBD1 might be the D (5 bases). CDR3 residues: CASSLLEGSNQPQHF. CDR3 nucleotide sequence: TGTGCCAGCAGCTTACTAGAGGGGAGCAATCAGCCCCAGCATTTT.